The source of this T cell receptor beta chain is a study of blood T cells in healthy people across ages. This clonotype was counted between two and nine times. The antigen remains undetermined. Study-wide findings and caveats: Using unsorted PBMCs precluded a conclusive naive versus antigen-experienced comparison. Diversity estimates drawn from one million T cells were deemed underestimates.

The second PCR ran roughly 6 to 11 cycles with a sample-barcoded 5' primer and J-beta primers. TCRdb recomputed calls from the 5' RACE reads with MiXCR, one row per CDR3 protein. The profile covers about 730,000 distinct CDR3 sequences, with roughly two fifths appearing a single time and around 20% taken by the ten largest. Germline CDR1 is SGHKS and CDR2 is YYEKEE (reference sequence). CDR3 length equals 15 residues. The junction had 11 bases not matched to a gene; V was cut back by 4 bases and J by 5 bases. This sequence originates from a woman in her fifties or sixties in good health. Sequenced material: blood. The rearrangement links TRBV5-5 to TRBJ2-5; 7 nucleotides match TRBD1. The CDR3 DNA reads as TGTGCCAGCAGCCGAAGGCCGACAGGGAGCGAGACCCAGTACTTC. Amino acids: CASSRRPTGSETQYF.